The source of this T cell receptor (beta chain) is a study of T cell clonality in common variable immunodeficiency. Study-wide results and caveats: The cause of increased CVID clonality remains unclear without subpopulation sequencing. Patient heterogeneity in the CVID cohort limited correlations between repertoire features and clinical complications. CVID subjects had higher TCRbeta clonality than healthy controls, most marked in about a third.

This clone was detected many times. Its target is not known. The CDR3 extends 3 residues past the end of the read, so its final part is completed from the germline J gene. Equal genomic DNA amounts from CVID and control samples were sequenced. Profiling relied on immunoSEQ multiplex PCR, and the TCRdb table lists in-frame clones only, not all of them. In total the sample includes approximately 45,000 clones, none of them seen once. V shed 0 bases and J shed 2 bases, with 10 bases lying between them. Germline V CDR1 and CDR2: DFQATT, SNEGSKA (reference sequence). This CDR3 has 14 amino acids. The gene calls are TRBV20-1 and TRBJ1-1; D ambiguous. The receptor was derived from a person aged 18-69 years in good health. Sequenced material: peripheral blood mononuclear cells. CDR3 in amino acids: CSAREGRINTEAFF. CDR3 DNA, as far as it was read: TGCAGTGCTAGAGAGGGCAGGATTAACACTGAA.